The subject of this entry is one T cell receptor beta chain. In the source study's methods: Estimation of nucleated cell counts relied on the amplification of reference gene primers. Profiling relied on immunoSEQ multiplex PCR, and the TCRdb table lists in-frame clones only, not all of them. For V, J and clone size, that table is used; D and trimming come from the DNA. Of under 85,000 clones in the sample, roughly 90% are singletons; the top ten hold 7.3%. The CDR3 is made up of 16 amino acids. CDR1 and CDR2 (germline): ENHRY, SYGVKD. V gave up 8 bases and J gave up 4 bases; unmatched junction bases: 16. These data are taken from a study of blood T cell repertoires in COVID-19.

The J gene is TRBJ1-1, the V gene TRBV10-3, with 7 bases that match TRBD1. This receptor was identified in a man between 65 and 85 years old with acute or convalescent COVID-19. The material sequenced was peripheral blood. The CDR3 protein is CAIRSGRGGAGTEAFF. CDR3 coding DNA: TGTGCCATCCGAAGTGGGAGAGGGGGCGCGGGCACTGAAGCTTTCTTT.